Listed below are T cell receptor beta chains from one sample, sequenced in a study of Ad26.COV2.S vaccination and SARS-CoV-2 variants. Profiled with immunoSEQ multiplex PCR; TCRdb holds only in-frame clones, not every one. The data contain under 150,000 clones, just over 85% of them seen just once; the ten biggest clones take up approximately 5%. The material sequenced was peripheral blood, taken after recovery from COVID-19. The receptor set was obtained from a human donor who had recovered from COVID-19. The CDR3 runs from the conserved cysteine through the conserved F or W. D genes are given only for firm matches. A clone size is listed for some rows: how often the clone was seen (once, few, many), or a class if it is expanded.

TRBV11-2,NA,TRBJ2-3,NA,TGTGCCAGCAGTCGGGTAGCGGGCACAGATACGCAGTATTTT,CASSRVAGTDTQYF
TRBV25-1,NA,TRBJ2-1,NA,TGTGCCAGCAGTGACTCAGCGGGTCGTAACAATGAGCAGTTCTTC,CASSDSAGRNNEQFF
TRBV19,NA,TRBJ2-1,NA,TGTGCCAGTAGTATAGATCGGCGGGAATACAATGAGCAGTTCTTC,CASSIDRREYNEQFF
TRBV28,NA,TRBJ1-2,NA,TGTGCCAGCAGCCATCAGGCGAGTCATTATGGCTACACCTTC,CASSHQASHYGYTF
TRBV5-1,NA,TRBJ1-2,NA,TGCGCCAGCAGCTTCTCGCCCGCTGACAGTAACTATGGCTACACCTTC,CASSFSPADSNYGYTF
TRBV9,NA,TRBJ2-1,NA,TGTGCCAGCAGCGTAGCCGGTACCTCCTACAATGAGCAGTTCTTC,CASSVAGTSYNEQFF
TRBV18,NA,TRBJ2-3,NA,TGTGCCAGCTCTTCCCTCAACAGGATTACAGATACGCAGTATTTT,CASSSLNRITDTQYF
TRBV7-9,NA,TRBJ2-4,NA,TGTGCCAGCAGCCTTGGTGGGAACATTCAGTACTTC,CASSLGGNIQYF
TRBV12-2,NA,TRBJ2-3,NA,TGTGCAAGTCTGGGGGGCAGGGCGAGCACAGATACGCAGTATTTT,CASLGGRASTDTQYF
TRBV29-1,NA,TRBJ2-7,NA,TGCAGCGTCTACAAAAATGGGGGAAACGAGCAGTACTTC,CSVYKNGGNEQYF
TRBV5-1,few,TRBJ2-7,TRBD2,TGCGCCAGCAGCCCAGACGGACTAGCGCCTTACGAGCAGTACTTC,CASSPDGLAPYEQYF
TRBV5-1,NA,TRBJ2-6,NA,TGCGCCAGCAGCTTATGGACCTCTGGGGCCAACGTCCTGACTTTC,CASSLWTSGANVLTF
TRBV6-1,few,TRBJ1-5,NA,TGTGCCAGCAGTGCCTACAGGTTAGAGGGCAATCAGCCCCAGCATTTT,CASSAYRLEGNQPQHF
TRBV28,once,TRBJ1-2,NA,TGTGGTGTCTATGGCTACACCTTC,CGVYGYTF
TRBV13,once,TRBJ2-5,NA,TGTGCCAGCAGCATGGGACAAACAGAGACCCAGTACTTC,CASSMGQTETQYF
TRBV28,NA,TRBJ2-7,NA,TGTGCCAGCACATACTTGGACGAGCAGTACTTC,CASTYLDEQYF
TRBV11-2,few,TRBJ1-2,NA,TGTGCCAGCAGCTTAGGATTCCGGGCGACTAACTATGGCTACACCTTC,CASSLGFRATNYGYTF
TRBV7-2,NA,TRBJ1-1,NA,TGTGCCAGCAGCCTGGACAGGAACACTGAAGCTTTCTTT,CASSLDRNTEAFF
TRBV10-1,NA,TRBJ1-2,NA,TGCGCCAGCAGTGATAGGCGGGACTATGGCTACACCTTC,CASSDRRDYGYTF
TRBV10-1,NA,TRBJ2-1,NA,TGCGCCAGCAGTCCTTTCCTGGGGAATGAGCAGTTCTTC,CASSPFLGNEQFF
TRBV7-2,NA,TRBJ2-7,NA,TGTGCCAGCAGCTTCGGTACAGGACCTAACGAGCAGTACTTC,CASSFGTGPNEQYF
TRBV28,once,TRBJ2-7,NA,TGTGCCAGCACCCCGGGCAGGGCCCTCTACGAGCAGTACTTC,CASTPGRALYEQYF
TRBV4-3,NA,TRBJ1-3,NA,TGCGCCAGCAGCCAAGTGGGCCTCCTTGGAAACACCATATATTTT,CASSQVGLLGNTIYF
TRBV5-1,NA,TRBJ2-1,NA,TGCGCCAGCAGCTTGGTCGCAGGGCCCTACAATGAGCAGTTCTTC,CASSLVAGPYNEQFF
TRBV19,NA,TRBJ1-1,TRBD1,TGTGCCAGTAGGCGGGACAGGGGGAGCACTGAAGCTTTCTTT,CASRRDRGSTEAFF
TRBV6-2/TRBV6-3,NA,TRBJ2-5,TRBD1,TGTGCCAGCAGTTCCCGGACAGGGGGCGTCGAGACCCAGTACTTC,CASSSRTGGVETQYF
TRBV2,NA,TRBJ1-6,NA,TGTGCCAGCAGGGACTATAATTCACCCCTCCACTTT,CASRDYNSPLHF
TRBV5-8,NA,TRBJ1-3,NA,TGTGCCAGCAGCCCGAGGACCTTGGGAAACACCATATATTTT,CASSPRTLGNTIYF
TRBV4-1,few,TRBJ2-7,NA,TGCGCCAGCAGCCAAGCAGGCTACTACGAGCAGTACTTC,CASSQAGYYEQYF
TRBV6-6,NA,TRBJ2-5,NA,TGTGCCAGCAGTTATCCGAATCTCCAAGAGACCCAGTACTTC,CASSYPNLQETQYF
TRBV6-5,NA,TRBJ2-2,NA,TGTGCCAGCAGTTACCTGGACAGCTACACCGGGGAGCTGTTTTTT,CASSYLDSYTGELFF